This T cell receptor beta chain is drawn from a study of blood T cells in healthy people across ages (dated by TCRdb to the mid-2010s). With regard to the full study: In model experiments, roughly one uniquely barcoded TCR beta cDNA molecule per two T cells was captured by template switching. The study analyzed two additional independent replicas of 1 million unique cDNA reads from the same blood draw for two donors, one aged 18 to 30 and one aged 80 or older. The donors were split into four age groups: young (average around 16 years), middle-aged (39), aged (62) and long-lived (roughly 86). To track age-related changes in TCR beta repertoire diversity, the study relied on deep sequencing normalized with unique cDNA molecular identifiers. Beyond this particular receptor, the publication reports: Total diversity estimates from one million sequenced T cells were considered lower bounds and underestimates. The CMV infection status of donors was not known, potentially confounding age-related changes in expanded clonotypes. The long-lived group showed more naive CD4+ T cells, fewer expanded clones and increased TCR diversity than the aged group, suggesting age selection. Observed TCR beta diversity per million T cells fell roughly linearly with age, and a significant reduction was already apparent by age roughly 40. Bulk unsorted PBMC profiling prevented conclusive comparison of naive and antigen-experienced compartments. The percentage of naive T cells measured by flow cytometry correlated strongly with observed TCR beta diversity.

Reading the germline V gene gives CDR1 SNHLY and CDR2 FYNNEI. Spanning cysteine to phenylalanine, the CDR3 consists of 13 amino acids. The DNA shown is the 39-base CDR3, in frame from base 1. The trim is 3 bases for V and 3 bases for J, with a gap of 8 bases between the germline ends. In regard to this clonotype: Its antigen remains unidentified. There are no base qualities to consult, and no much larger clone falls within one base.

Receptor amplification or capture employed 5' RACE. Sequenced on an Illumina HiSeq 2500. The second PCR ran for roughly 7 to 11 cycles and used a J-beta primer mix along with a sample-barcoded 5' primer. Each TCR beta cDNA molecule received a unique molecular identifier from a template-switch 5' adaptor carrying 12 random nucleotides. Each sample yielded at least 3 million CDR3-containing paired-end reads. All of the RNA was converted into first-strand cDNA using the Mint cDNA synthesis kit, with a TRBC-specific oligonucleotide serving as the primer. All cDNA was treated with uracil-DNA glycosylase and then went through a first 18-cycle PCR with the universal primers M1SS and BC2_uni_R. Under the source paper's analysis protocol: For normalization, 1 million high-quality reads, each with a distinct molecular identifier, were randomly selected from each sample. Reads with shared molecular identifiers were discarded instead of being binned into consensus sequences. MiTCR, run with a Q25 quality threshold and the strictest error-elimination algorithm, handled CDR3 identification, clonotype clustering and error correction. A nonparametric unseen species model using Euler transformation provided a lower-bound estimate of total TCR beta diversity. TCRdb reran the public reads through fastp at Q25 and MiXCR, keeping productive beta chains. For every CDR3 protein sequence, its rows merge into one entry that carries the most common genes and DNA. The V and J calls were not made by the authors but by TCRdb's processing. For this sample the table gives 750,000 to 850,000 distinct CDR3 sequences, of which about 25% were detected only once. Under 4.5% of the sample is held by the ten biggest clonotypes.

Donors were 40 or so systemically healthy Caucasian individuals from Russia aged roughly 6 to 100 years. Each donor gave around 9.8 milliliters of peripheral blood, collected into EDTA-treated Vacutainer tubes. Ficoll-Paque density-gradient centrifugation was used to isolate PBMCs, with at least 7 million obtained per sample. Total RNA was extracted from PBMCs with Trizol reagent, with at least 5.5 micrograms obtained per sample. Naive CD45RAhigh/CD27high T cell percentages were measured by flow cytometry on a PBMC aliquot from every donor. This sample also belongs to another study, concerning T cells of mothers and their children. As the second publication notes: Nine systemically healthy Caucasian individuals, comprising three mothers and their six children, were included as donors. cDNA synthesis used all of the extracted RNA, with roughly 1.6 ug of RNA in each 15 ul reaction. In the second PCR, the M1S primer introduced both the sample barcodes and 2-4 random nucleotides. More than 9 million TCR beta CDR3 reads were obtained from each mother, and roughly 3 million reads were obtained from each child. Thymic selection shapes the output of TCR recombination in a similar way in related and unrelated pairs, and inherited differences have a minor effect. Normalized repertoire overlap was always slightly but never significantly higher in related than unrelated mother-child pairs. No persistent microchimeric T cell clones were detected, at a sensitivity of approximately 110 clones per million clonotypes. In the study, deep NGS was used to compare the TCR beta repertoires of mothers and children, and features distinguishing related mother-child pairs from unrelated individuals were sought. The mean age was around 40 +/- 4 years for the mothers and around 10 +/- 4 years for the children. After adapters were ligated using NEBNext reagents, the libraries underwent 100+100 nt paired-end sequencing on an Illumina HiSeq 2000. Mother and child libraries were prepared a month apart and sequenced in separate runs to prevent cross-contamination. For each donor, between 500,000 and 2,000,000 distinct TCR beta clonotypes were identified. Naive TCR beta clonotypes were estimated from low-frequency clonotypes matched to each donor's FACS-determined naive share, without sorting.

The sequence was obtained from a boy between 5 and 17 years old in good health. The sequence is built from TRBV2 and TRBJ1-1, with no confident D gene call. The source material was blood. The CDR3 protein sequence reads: CASSDEGDTEAFF. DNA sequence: TGTGCCAGCAGTGATGAGGGAGACACTGAAGCTTTCTTT.